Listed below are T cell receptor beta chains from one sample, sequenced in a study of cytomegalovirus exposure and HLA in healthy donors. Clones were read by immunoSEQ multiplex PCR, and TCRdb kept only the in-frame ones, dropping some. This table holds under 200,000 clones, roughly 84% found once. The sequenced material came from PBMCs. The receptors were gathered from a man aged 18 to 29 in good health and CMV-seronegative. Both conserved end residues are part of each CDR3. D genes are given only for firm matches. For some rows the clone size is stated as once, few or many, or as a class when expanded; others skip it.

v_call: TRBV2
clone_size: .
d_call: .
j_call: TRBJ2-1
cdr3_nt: TGTGCCAGCAGTGAAGAGCGGCGCTCCTACAATGAGCAGTTCTTC
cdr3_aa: CASSEERRSYNEQFF

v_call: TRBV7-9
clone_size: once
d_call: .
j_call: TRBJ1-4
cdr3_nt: TGTTCCAGCAGCTTAGCGAGGGCAGGGGATGAAAAACTGTTTTTT
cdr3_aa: CSSSLARAGDEKLFF

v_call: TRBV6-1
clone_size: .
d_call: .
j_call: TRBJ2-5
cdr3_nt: TGTGCCAGCAGTGAAGCGAAGTTGGCAGTTCAAGAGACCCAGTACTTC
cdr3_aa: CASSEAKLAVQETQYF

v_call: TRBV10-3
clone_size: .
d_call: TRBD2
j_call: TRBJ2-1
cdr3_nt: TGTGCCATCACCAGAGGTAGGGAAGTCGGGTCGGGAGGCCCGGGGGATGAGCAGTTCTTC
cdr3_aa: CAITRGREVGSGGPGDEQFF

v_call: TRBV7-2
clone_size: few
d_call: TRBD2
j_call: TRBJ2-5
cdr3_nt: TGTGCCAGCAGCTCCAGCACTAGCGGGGGTGAGACCCAGTACTTC
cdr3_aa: CASSSSTSGGETQYF

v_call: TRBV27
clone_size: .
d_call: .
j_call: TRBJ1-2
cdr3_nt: TGTGCCAGCAGTCCCCGGGGAAATATTCCGATACGTTATGGCTACACCTTC
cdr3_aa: CASSPRGNIPIRYGYTF

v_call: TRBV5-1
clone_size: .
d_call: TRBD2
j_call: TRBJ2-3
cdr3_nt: TGCGCCAGCAGCCCCGGACTAGCGACCCTCCTTTCAGATACGCAGTATTTT
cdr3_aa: CASSPGLATLLSDTQYF

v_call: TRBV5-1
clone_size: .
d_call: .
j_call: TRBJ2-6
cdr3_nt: TGCGCCAGCAGCTTGAATACGGGCTCTGGGGCCAACGTCCTGACTTTC
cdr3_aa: CASSLNTGSGANVLTF

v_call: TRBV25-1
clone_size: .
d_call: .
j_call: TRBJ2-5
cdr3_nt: TGTGCCAGCAGTGACGGGTACCAAGAGACCCAGTACTTC
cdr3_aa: CASSDGYQETQYF

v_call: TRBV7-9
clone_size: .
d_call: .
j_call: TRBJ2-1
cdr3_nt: TGTTCCAGCAGCCCCCCCGGAGACAATGAGCAGTTCTTC
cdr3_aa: CSSSPPGDNEQFF

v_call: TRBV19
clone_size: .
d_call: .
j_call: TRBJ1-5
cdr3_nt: TGTGCCAGTAGTATAAGCGGCAATCAGCCCCAGCATTTT
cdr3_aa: CASSISGNQPQHF

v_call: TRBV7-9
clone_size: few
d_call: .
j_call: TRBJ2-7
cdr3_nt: TGTGCCAGCAGCTTAGCGGGAGGAGATACGAGCAGTCAGTACTTC
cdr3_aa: CASSLAGGDTSSQYF

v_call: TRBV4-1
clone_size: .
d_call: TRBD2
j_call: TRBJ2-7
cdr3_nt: TGCGCCAGCAGCCCCCCGGGGACTAGCGGCTACGAGCAGTACTTC
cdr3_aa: CASSPPGTSGYEQYF

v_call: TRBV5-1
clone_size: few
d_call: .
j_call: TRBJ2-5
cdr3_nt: TGCGCCAGCAGCTTGGCCGGGGAGACCCAGTACTTC
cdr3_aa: CASSLAGETQYF

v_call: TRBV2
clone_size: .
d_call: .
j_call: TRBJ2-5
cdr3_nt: TGTGCCAGCAGGGGGGGCCAAGAGACCCAGTACTTC
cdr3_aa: CASRGGQETQYF

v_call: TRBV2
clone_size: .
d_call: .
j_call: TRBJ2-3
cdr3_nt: TGTGCCAGCCGGGAATTCACAGATACGCAGTATTTT
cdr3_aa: CASREFTDTQYF

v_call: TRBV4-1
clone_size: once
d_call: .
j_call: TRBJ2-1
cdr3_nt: TGCGCCAGCAGCCAAGCCCAGAACTACTACAATGAGCAGTTCTTC
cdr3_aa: CASSQAQNYYNEQFF

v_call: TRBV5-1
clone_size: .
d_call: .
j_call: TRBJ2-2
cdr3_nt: TGCGCCAGCAGCTTGATGTTTCGCGGGGAGCTGTTTTTT
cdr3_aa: CASSLMFRGELFF

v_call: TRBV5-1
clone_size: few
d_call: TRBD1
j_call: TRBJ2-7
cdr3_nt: TGCGCCAGCAGCCCTGGGGACAGTTACGAGCAGTACTTC
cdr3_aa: CASSPGDSYEQYF

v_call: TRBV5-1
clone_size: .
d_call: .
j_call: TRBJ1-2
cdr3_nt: TGCGCCAGCAGCCGAGAGGCTCTCGGCTACACCTTC
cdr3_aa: CASSREALGYTF

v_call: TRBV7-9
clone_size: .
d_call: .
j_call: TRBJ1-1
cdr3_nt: TGTTCCAGCAGTCCCCTCAGGGGAGCTTTCTTT
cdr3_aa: CSSSPLRGAFF

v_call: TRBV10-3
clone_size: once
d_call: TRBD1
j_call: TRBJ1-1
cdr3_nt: TGTGCCATCACCCGGACAGGGGGTGACACTGAAGCTTTCTTT
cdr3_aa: CAITRTGGDTEAFF

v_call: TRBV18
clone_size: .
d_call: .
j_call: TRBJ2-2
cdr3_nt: TGTGCCAGCTCACCAGAGCTAAGGGGCGATACCGGGGAGCTGTTTTTT
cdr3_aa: CASSPELRGDTGELFF

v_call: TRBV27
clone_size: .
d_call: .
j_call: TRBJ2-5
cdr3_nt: TGTGCCAGCAGTTTATCGTTAGGGGTGGAGACCCAGTACTTC
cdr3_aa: CASSLSLGVETQYF

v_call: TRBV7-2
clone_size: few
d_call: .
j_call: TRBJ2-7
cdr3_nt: TGTGCCAGCAGCCCACACAGGGACTCCTACGAGCAGTACTTC
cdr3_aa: CASSPHRDSYEQYF

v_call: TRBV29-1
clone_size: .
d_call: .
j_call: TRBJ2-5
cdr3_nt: TGCAGCGCTGAGTCTGTCCAAGAGACCCAGTACTTC
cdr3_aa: CSAESVQETQYF

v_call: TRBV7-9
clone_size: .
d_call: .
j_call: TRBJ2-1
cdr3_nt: TGTGCCAGCAGCTTTCGGGGGACAGCCTACAATGAGCAGTTCTTC
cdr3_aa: CASSFRGTAYNEQFF

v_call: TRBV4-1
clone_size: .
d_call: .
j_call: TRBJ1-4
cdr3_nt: TGCGCCAGCAGCTACTTCCCGGTGGTGGCTAATGAAAAACTGTTTTTT
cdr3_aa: CASSYFPVVANEKLFF

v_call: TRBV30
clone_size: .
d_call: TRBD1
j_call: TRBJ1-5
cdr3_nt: TGTGCCTGGGGACAGGGATCTACAAGCAATCAGCCCCAGCATTTT
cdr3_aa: CAWGQGSTSNQPQHF

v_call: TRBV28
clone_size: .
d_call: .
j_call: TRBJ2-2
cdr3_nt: TGTGCCAGCAGTTCCTCTGACACCGGGGAGCTGTTTTTT
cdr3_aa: CASSSSDTGELFF

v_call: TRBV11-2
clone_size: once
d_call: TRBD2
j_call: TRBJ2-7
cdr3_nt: TGTGCCAGCAGCTTAGGCGGGGGGCCCTACGAGCAGTACTTC
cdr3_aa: CASSLGGGPYEQYF

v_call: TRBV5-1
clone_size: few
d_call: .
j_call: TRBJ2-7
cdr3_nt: TGCGCCAGCAGCCCGGGTGGCGGCGGGGCGACCTACGAGCAGTACTTC
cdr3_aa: CASSPGGGGATYEQYF

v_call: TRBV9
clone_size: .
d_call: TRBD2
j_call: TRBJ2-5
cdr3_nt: TGTGCCAGCAGCCCCGGGGCGGGGGGGCCAGAGACCCAGTACTTC
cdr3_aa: CASSPGAGGPETQYF

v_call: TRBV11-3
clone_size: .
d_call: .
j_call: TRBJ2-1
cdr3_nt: TGTGCCAGCAGTCTCGGGGTCTACAATGAGCAGTTCTTC
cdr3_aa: CASSLGVYNEQFF

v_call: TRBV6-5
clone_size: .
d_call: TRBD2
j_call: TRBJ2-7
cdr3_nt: TGTGCCAGCAGTTACGCCGGCGGGAGGGCCGGGGAGCAGTACTTC
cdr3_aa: CASSYAGGRAGEQYF

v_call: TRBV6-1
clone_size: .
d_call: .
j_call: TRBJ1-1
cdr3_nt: TGTGCCAGCAGTGAACATCTGAACACTGAAGCTTTCTTT
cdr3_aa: CASSEHLNTEAFF

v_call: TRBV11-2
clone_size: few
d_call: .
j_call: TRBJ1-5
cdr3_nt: TGTGCCAGCAGCTTAGATCTTCAGCCCCAGCATTTT
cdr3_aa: CASSLDLQPQHF

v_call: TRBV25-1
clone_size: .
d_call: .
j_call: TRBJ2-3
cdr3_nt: TGTGCCAGCAGTCAGGGGCTCAGCACAGATACGCAGTATTTT
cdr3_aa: CASSQGLSTDTQYF

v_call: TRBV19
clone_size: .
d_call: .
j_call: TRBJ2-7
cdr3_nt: TGTGCCAGTACCCCCGGGACACAAGGTGACGAGCAGTACTTC
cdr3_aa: CASTPGTQGDEQYF

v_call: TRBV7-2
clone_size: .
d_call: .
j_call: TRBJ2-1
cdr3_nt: TGTGCCAGCAGCCTCCTAGGAGGGGCTTTAAACAATGAGCAGTTCTTC
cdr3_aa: CASSLLGGALNNEQFF

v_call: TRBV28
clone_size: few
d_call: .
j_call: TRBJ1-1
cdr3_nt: TGTGCCAGCAGTTTTTCTTTGCCAGGGGCCACTGAAGCTTTCTTT
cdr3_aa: CASSFSLPGATEAFF

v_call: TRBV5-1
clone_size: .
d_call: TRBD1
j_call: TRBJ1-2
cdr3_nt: TGCGCCAGCAGGACGGGACAGGGGTTAAACTATGGCTACACCTTC
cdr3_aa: CASRTGQGLNYGYTF

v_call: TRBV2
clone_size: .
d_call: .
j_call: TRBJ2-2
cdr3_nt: TGTGCCAGCAGGGACACGGGTGACACCGGGGAGCTGTTTTTT
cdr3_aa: CASRDTGDTGELFF

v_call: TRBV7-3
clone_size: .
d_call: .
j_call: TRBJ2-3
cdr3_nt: TGTGCCAGCAGCTTAGGGCAGAGCACAGATACGCAGTATTTT
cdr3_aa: CASSLGQSTDTQYF

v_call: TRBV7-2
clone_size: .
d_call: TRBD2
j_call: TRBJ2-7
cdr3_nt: TGTGCCAGTAAGACTCGACTAGCAGACTACGAGCAGTACTTC
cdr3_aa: CASKTRLADYEQYF

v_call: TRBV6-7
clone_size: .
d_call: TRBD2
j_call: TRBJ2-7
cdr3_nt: TGTGCCAGCAGTTTTAGCGGGGGGTTAACCTACGAGCAGTACTTC
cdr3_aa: CASSFSGGLTYEQYF

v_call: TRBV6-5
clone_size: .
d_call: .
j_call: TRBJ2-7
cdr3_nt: TGTGCCAGCAGTTACTCGGGGCAGGGTATCTACGAGCAGTACTTC
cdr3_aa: CASSYSGQGIYEQYF

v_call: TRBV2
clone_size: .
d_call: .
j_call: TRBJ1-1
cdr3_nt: TGTGCCAGATCCGACTCCAGGGGATGGGACACTGAAGCTTTCTTT
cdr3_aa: CARSDSRGWDTEAFF